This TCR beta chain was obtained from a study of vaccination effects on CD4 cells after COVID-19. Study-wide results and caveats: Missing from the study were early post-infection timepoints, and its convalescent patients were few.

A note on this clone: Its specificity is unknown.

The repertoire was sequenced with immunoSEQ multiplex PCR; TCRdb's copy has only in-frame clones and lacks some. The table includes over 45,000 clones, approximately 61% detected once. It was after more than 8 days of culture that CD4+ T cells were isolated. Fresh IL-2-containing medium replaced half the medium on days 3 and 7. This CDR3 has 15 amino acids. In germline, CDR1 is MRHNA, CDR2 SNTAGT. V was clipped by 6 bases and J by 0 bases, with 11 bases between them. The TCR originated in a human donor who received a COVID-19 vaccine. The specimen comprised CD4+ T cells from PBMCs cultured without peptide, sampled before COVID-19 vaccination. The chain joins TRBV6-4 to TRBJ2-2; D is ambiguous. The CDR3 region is CASRPGTANTGELFF. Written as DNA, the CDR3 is TGTGCCAGCAGACCCGGTACTGCGAACACCGGGGAGCTGTTTTTT.